Given below is one TCR beta chain in context. In its sample, this clonotype was seen a few times. This receptor's antigen is unknown. The sample holds no much larger clone one base away, and base qualities are not on file. The sample originates from a study of patients and donors after allogeneic stem cell transplantation (dated by TCRdb to 2019 to 2021). Library preparation used RT-PCR. TCRdb names NextSeq 550 as the instrument used. The public reads were quality trimmed at Q25 with fastp and then assembled into clones with MiXCR by TCRdb, keeping productive beta chains. Identical CDR3 proteins give one entry, which carries the most common genes and DNA. This sample lists roughly 960,000 distinct CDR3 sequences; about 20% were detected once. 5.5% to 6.5% of the sample comes from the top ten. Input material: blood, either unsorted or a sorted T cell fraction (not recorded which). The receptor's source is a human donor who was either an allogeneic HSCT recipient or a stem cell or donor lymphocyte infusion donor (not recorded which). It is not recorded whose cells these are; they may come from a transplant donor.

Here is the DNA: TGTGCCAGCAGTTTGCGGGACAGCTCCTATAATTCACCCCTCCACTTT. It translates as CASSLRDSSYNSPLHF. This receptor chain uses TRBV28 and TRBJ1-6, and 7 junctional nucleotides match TRBD1. The CDR3, from cysteine to phenylalanine, totals 16 residues. Just the 48-base CDR3 DNA is kept, in frame starting at base 1. CDR1 MDHEN and CDR2 SYDVKM are derived from the germline V gene. Relative to germline, V is missing 3 bases and J is missing 0 bases, with 2 bases of the junction outside any gene match.